A selection of T cell receptor beta chains follows, all from one sample in a study of OX40 agonist ivuxolimab in advanced cancers. Using immunoSEQ multiplex PCR, the repertoire was profiled, and TCRdb retains in-frame clones only, with some absent. There are about 35,000 clones in the sample; over 80% occur only once, and 33% lies in the top ten. The sequencing used CD4+ or CD8+ T cells sorted from blood, collected in a trial of the OX40 agonist ivuxolimab. All receptors derive from an adult with an advanced solid tumor such as melanoma, head and neck, liver or kidney cancer. The CDR3 runs from the conserved cysteine through the conserved F or W.

TRBJ2-6 | TRBV9 | CASSVPKTGAGANVLTF
TRBJ2-6 | TRBV28 | CASSLSRELWANVLTF
TRBJ2-7 | TRBV10-1 | CASSDPGQEYEQYF
TRBJ2-4 | TRBV15 | CATSRDWILRENIQYF
TRBJ2-7 | TRBV28 | CASSLLAGGDEQYF
TRBJ2-7 | TRBV19 | CASQRVAGSYEQYF
TRBJ2-7 | TRBV7-9 | CASARNYYEQYF
TRBJ2-7 | TRBV28 | CASTLGGLFYYEQYF
TRBJ2-5 | TRBV7-2 | CASSSGRGQETQYF
TRBJ2-3 | TRBV19 | CASSTQLGGLNTDTQYF
TRBJ1-1 | TRBV5-6 | CASSSGGVEAFF
TRBJ2-1 | TRBV28 | CASSPIIGRTYNEQFF
TRBJ2-3 | TRBV13 | CASSFALAFDTQYF
TRBJ2-1 | TRBV9 | CASSEGDFEQFF
TRBJ2-3 | TRBV4-3 | CASSQEAGRVSTDTQYF
TRBJ2-3 | TRBV7-9 | CASSLVALTAQRTDTQYF
TRBJ2-3 | TRBV28 | CASSTLGAGGPSGTDTQYF
TRBJ1-5 | TRBV7-9 | CASSFDSSNQPQHF
TRBJ1-4 | TRBV6-5 | CASSYAIGPELFF
TRBJ1-5 | TRBV28 | CASSFIRQPQHF
TRBJ2-7 | TRBV27 | CASSLFSGASSYEQYF
TRBJ2-1 | TRBV13 | CASSYRDKNFYNEQFF
TRBJ2-5 | TRBV5-1 | CASSLGLAGAGETQYF
TRBJ2-2 | TRBV5-4 | CASSTTGTGGWELFF
TRBJ2-7 | TRBV6-5 | CASSYGLALSEQYF
TRBJ1-4 | TRBV11-2 | CASSSVVWGGSEKLFF
TRBJ2-3 | TRBV6-5 | CASSYGSTDTQYF
TRBJ2-2 | TRBV7-6 | CASSSDSNTGELFF
TRBJ2-7 | TRBV9 | CASSGGQVYEQYF
TRBJ2-1 | TRBV7-8 | CASSLGAGGTSDHEQFF
TRBJ2-3 | TRBV27 | CASSPLAGVADTQYF
TRBJ2-3 | TRBV7-2 | CASSPGGRGDTDTQYF
TRBJ1-1 | TRBV4-3 | CASSMGETEAFF
TRBJ2-1 | TRBV28 | CASSLTGTGDGDEQFF
TRBJ2-7 | TRBV28 | CASSYSPGQAYEQYF
TRBJ2-7 | TRBV9 | CASSPNDWTYEQYF
TRBJ2-7 | TRBV19 | CASSIFLSYEQYF
TRBJ1-2 | TRBV5-4 | CASSFLSNYGYTF
TRBJ1-3 | TRBV7-9 | CASSLGGEGIGNTIYF
TRBJ1-1 | TRBV6-5 | CASSWRANTEAFF